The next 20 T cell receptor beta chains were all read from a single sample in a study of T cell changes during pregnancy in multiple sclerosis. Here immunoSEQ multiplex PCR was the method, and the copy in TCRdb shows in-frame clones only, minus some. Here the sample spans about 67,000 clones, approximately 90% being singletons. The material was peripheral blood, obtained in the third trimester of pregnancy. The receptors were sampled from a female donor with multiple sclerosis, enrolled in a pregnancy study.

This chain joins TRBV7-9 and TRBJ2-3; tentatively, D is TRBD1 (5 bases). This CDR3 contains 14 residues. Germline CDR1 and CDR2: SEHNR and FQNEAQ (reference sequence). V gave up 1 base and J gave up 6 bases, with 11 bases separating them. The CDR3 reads CASSLEGRSDTQYF. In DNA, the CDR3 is TGTGCCAGCAGCTTAGAGGGGCGCTCGGATACGCAGTATTTT.

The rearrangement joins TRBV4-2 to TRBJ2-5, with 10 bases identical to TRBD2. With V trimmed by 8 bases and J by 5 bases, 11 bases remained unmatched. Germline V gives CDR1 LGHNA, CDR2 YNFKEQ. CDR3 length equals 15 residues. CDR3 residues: CASAPGAGGRETQYF. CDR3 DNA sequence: TGTGCCAGCGCTCCGGGAGCGGGGGGGCGGGAGACCCAGTACTTC.

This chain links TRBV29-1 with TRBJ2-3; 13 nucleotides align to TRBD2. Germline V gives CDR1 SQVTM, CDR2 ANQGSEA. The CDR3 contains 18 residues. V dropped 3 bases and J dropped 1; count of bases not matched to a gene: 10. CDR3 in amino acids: CSVELLYGTSGGTDTQYF. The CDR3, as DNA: TGCAGCGTTGAGTTATTGTATGGGACTAGCGGGGGCACAGATACGCAGTATTTT.

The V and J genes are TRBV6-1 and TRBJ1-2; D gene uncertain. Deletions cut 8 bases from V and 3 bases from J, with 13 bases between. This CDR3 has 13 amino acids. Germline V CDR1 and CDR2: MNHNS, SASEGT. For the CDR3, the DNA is TGTGCCAGCCGAGCAGGATGGTACTATGGCTACACCTTC. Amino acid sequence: CASRAGWYYGYTF.

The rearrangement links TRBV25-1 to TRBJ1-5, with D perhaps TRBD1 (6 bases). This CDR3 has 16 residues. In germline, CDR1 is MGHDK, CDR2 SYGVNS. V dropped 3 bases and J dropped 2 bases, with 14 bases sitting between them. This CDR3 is CASSDLQGGGNQPQHF. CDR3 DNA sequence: TGTGCCAGCAGTGATCTACAGGGAGGGGGCAATCAGCCCCAGCATTTT.

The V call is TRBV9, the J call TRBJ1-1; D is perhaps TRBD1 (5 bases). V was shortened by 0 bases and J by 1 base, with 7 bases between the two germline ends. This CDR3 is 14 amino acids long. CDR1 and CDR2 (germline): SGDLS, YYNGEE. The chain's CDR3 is CASSVVGQNTEAFF. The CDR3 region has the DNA TGTGCCAGCAGCGTAGTAGGACAGAACACTGAAGCTTTCTTT.

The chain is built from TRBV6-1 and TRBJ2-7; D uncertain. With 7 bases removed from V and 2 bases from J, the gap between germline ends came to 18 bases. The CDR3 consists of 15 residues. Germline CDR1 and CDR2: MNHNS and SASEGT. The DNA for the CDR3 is TGTGCCAGCAAGGTGGGTCCGGGTACAACCTACGAGCAGTACTTC. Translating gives CASKVGPGTTYEQYF.

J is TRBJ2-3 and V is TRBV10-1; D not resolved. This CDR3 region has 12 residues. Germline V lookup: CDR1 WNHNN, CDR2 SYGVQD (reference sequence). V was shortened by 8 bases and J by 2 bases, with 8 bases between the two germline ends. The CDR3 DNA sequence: TGCGCCAGCGTAGAGTTCACAGATACGCAGTATTTT. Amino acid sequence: CASVEFTDTQYF.

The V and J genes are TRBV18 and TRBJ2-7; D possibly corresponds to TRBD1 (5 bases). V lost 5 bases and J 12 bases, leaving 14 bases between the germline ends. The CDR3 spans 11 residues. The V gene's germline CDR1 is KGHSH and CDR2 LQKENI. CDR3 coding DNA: TGTGCCAGCTCATCGGACCTAGGGGCGTACTTC. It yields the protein CASSSDLGAYF.

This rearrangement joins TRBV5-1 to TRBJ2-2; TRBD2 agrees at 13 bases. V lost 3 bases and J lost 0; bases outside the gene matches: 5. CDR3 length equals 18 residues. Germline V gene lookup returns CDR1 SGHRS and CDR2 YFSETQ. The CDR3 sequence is CASSSTSGRRSNTGELFF. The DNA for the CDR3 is TGCGCCAGCAGCTCGACTAGCGGGAGGCGTTCGAACACCGGGGAGCTGTTTTTT.

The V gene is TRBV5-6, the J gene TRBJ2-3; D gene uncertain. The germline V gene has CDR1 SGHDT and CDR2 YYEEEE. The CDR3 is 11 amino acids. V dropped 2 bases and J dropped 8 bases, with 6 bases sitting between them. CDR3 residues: CASSFGVTQYF. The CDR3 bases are TGTGCCAGCAGCTTTGGAGTTACGCAGTATTTT.

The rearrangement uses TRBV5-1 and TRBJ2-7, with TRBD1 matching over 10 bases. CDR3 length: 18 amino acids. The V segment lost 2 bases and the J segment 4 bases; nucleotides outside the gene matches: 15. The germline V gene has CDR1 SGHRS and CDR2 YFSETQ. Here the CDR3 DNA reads TGCGCCAGCAGCTTTTTCCTGGCCGGGACAGGGGCGGTATACGAGCAGTACTTC. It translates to CASSFFLAGTGAVYEQYF.

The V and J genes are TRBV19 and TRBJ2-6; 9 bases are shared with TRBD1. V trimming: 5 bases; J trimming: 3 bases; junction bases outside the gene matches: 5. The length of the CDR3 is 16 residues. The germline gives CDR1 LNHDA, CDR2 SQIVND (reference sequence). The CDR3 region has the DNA TGTGCCAGTAGTTCACAGGGGGCATATGGGGCCAACGTCCTGACTTTC. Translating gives CASSSQGAYGANVLTF.

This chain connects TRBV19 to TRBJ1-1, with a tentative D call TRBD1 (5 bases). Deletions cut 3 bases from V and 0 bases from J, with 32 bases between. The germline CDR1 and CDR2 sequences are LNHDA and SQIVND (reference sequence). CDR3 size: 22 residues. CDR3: CASSIGRYRWGGLQNMNTEAFF. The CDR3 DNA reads TGTGCCAGTAGTATCGGCCGATACAGGTGGGGTGGGCTTCAGAACATGAACACTGAAGCTTTCTTT. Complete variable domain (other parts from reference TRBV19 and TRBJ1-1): DGGITQSPKYLFRKEGQNVTLSCEQNLNHDAMYWYRQDPGQGLRLIYYSQIVNDFQKGDIAEGYSVSREKKESFPLTVTSAQKNPTAFYLCASSIGRYRWGGLQNMNTEAFFGQGTRLTVV.

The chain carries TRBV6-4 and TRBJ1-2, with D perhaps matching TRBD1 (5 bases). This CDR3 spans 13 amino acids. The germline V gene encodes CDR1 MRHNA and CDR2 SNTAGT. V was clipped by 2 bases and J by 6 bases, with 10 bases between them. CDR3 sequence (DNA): TGTGCCAGCAGTGACGGTCAGGGTCATGGCTACACCTTC. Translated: CASSDGQGHGYTF.

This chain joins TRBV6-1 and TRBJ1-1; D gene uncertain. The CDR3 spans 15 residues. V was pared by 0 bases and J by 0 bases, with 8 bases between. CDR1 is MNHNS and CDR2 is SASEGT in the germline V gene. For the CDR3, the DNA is TGTGCCAGCAGTGAAGCGGGGAGACTGAACACTGAAGCTTTCTTT. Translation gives CASSEAGRLNTEAFF.

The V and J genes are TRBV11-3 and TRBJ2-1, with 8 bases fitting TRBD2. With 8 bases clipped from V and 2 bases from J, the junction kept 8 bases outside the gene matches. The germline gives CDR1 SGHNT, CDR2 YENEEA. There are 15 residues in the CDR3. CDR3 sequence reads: CASSLRGGAYNEQFF. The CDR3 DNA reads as TGTGCCAGCTCACTACGGGGGGGCGCCTACAATGAGCAGTTCTTC.

This CDR3 is CASRPPGLAGGTEAFF. The CDR3 DNA follows: TGTGCCAGCAGGCCTCCTGGTTTGGCGGGAGGAACTGAAGCTTTCTTT. V gene TRBV27 combines with J gene TRBJ1-1, with D unresolved. The CDR3 is 16 residues long. Germline CDR1 is MNHEY and CDR2 is SMNVEV (reference sequence). With 6 bases removed from V and 5 bases from J, the gap between germline ends came to 22 bases.

The chain's CDR3 is CATSRKTGEGTEAFF. CDR3 DNA sequence: TGTGCCACCAGCAGAAAAACAGGGGAAGGGACTGAAGCTTTCTTT. The chain combines TRBV15 with TRBJ1-1, with 7 positions matching TRBD1. V dropped 2 bases and J dropped 5; count of bases not matched to a gene: 8. This CDR3 region has 15 residues. The germline V gene encodes CDR1 LNHNV and CDR2 YYDKDF (reference sequence).

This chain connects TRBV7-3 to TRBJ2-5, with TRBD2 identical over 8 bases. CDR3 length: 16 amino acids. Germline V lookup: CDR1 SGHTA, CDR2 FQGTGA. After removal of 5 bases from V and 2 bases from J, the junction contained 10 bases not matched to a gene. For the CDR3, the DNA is TGTGCCAGCAGCGGGGGAGGAGCGGGGGTTCAAGAGACCCAGTACTTC. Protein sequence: CASSGGGAGVQETQYF.